These 10 T cell receptor beta chains were sequenced from one sample in a study of blood T cell repertoires in COVID-19. Method: immunoSEQ multiplex PCR; TCRdb's copy keeps in-frame clones and lacks some. This sample has approximately 82,000 clones, with roughly four fifths found just once. Sequencing was performed on peripheral blood. The source of these receptors is a man aged 50-59 years with active or convalescent COVID-19.

This chain connects TRBV11-2 to TRBJ2-5; 8 bases are a match to TRBD2. Germline V gene data show CDR1 as SGHAT and CDR2 as FQNNGV. V dropped 5 bases and J dropped 4; count of bases not matched to a gene: 12. CDR3 length: 16 residues. In DNA, the CDR3 is TGTGCCAGCAGCGAACGGACTAGCCGGGGTTTAGAGACCCAGTACTTC. Residues: CASSERTSRGLETQYF.

This chain uses TRBV9 with TRBJ2-7; 14 bases map to TRBD2. Losses at the gene ends were 3 bases for V and 7 bases for J; bases not matched to a gene: 12. CDR1 and CDR2 from the germline V gene are SGDLS and YYNGEE. CDR3 size: 17 residues. The CDR3 protein is CASSESPGTSGGGEQYF. The CDR3 nucleotides read TGTGCCAGCAGCGAGAGCCCCGGGACTAGCGGGGGTGGGGAGCAGTACTTC.

Of note for this clone: This specimen includes other DNA sequences encoding the same CDR3. The CDR3 loop is CASSRSGGQETQYF. CDR3 bases: TGCGCCAGCAGCCGAAGCGGGGGTCAAGAGACCCAGTACTTC. This chain joins TRBV5-1 and TRBJ2-5; 8 nucleotides match TRBD2. The CDR3 loop spans 14 amino acids. The germline V gene encodes CDR1 SGHRS and CDR2 YFSETQ. Unmatched junction bases numbered 4, after V lost 4 bases and J lost 2 bases. The full variable domain, in which reference TRBV5-1 and TRBJ2-5 provide the parts outside the CDR3, is KAGVTQTPRYLIKTRGQQVTLSCSPISGHRSVSWYQQTPGQGLQFLFEYFSETQRNKGNFPGRFSGRQFSNSRSEMNVSTLELGDSALYLCASSRSGGQETQYFGPGTRLLVL.

This chain joins TRBV6-6 and TRBJ2-1; 7 bases align to TRBD2. The V gene's germline CDR1 is MNHNY and CDR2 SVGAGI (reference sequence). The CDR3 runs 15 residues. V dropped 2 bases and J dropped 0; count of bases not matched to a gene: 1. Here the CDR3 reads CASSYGGSSYNEQFF. CDR3 DNA sequence: TGTGCCAGCAGTTACGGCGGGAGCTCCTACAATGAGCAGTTCTTC.

The J gene is TRBJ2-5, the V gene TRBV7-9; 8 nucleotides align to TRBD1. Germline trimming cut 2 bases from V and 4 bases from J; bases unmatched to any gene: 9. The germline V gene encodes CDR1 SEHNR and CDR2 FQNEAQ (reference sequence). The CDR3 sequence is 16 residues long. CDR3 sequence reads: CASSLSAGGASETQYF. CDR3 sequence (DNA): TGTGCCAGCAGCTTATCGGCAGGGGGCGCGTCAGAGACCCAGTACTTC.

This clone was recorded a few times. This chain links TRBV18 with TRBJ2-5; 9 bases align to TRBD1. Germline-derived CDR1 and CDR2 are KGHSH and LQKENI. The V gene end was trimmed by 3 bases and the J gene end by 0 bases; junction bases not matched to a gene: 2. This CDR3 comprises 15 residues. CDR3 bases: TGTGCCAGCTCACCTGGACAGGGGAACCAAGAGACCCAGTACTTC. Amino acids: CASSPGQGNQETQYF.

The chain employs TRBV12-5 and TRBJ2-3, with D maybe TRBD2 (6 bases). This CDR3 has 15 residues. V lost 6 bases to trimming and J lost 6 bases, with 19 bases between them. Germline CDR1 and CDR2: LGHNT and FRNRAP. This CDR3 reads CASGPGTGSWDTQYF. In DNA, the CDR3 is TGTGCTAGTGGCCCCGGGACTGGGAGTTGGGATACGCAGTATTTT.

The chain joins TRBV28 to TRBJ1-4; TRBD1 agrees at 8 bases. The CDR3 contains 13 residues. J lost 7 bases, V lost 8 bases, and 6 bases had no gene match. Germline CDR1 reads MDHEN; CDR2 reads SYDVKM. DNA for the CDR3: TGTGCCAGCGGACAGGGCCAGTTTGAAAAACTGTTTTTT. It yields the protein CASGQGQFEKLFF.

This clone was counted a single time. The V and J genes are TRBV5-4 and TRBJ1-6; 10 bases are a match to TRBD1. Germline values: CDR1 SGHNT, CDR2 YYREEE (reference sequence). The CDR3 extends over 17 amino acids. V lost 0 bases, J lost 7 bases, and 7 bases stayed unmatched. CDR3 nucleotides: TGTGCCAGCAGCTTGGATTTGACAGGGGGCATCAATTCACCCCTCCACTTT. Translation gives CASSLDLTGGINSPLHF.

The chain links TRBV11-2 to TRBJ2-5, with 8 bases that match TRBD2. The CDR3 is made up of 15 amino acids. The germline V gene has CDR1 SGHAT and CDR2 FQNNGV. The V gene end was trimmed by 3 bases and the J gene end by 2 bases; junction bases not matched to a gene: 5. The CDR3 bases are TGTGCCAGCAGCTTCCTAGCGGGTTTACAAGAGACCCAGTACTTC. It specifies CASSFLAGLQETQYF.